The following is a TCR beta chain sequence with its context. The sample originates from a study of blood T cell repertoires in COVID-19. The CDR3 spans 16 residues. V trimming: 4 bases; J trimming: 8 bases; junction bases outside the gene matches: 15. Germline CDR1 is SGHRS and CDR2 is YFSETQ. Per the original methods: Amplification of reference gene primers provided the estimated nucleated cell counts. The protocol was immunoSEQ multiplex PCR, while the TCRdb copy is restricted to in-frame clones and leaves out a portion. The V and J calls and clone size were taken over from that table, and D and trimming were inferred from the DNA. The table includes 110,000 or so clones, roughly 80% detected once.

J is TRBJ2-1 and V is TRBV5-1, with 7 bases that match TRBD2. The receptor comes from a woman at least 80 years old with acute or convalescent COVID-19. The sample consisted of peripheral blood. The CDR3 region has the DNA TGCGCCAGCAGCCTGACCCAAGGGGCGGGAGTTTATGAGCAGTTCTTC. Protein sequence: CASSLTQGAGVYEQFF.